Below are 8 T cell receptor beta chains sequenced from a single sample in a study of cytomegalovirus exposure and HLA in healthy donors. The PCR had 60 Vbeta and 13 Jbeta primers. Assay: immunoSEQ multiplex PCR; the TCRdb copy retains only in-frame clones and omits some. This sample yields 100,000 to 130,000 clones, of which around 74% are seen a single time; around 15% belongs to the top ten. Sequencing used PBMCs. These receptors were collected from a middle-aged woman in good health and CMV-seropositive.

This sequence joins TRBV27 and TRBJ2-1; a possible D gene is TRBD1 (5 bases). Germline V gives CDR1 MNHEY, CDR2 SMNVEV (reference sequence). The CDR3 covers 15 residues. The germline V and J ends were trimmed by 5 bases and 0 bases, with 11 bases remaining between them. The CDR3 region has the DNA TGTGCCAGCAGTGTACAGGTACGCTCCTACAATGAGCAGTTCTTC. Translation: CASSVQVRSYNEQFF.

This clone was counted a few times. The gene calls are TRBV29-1 and TRBJ1-1; TRBD1 might be the D (5 bases). CDR3 length: 12 amino acids. The germline V gene has CDR1 SQVTM and CDR2 ANQGSEA. Trimming removed 6 bases from V and 9 bases from J, with 17 bases in between. CDR3 residues: CSVLLGRGKAFF. CDR3 nucleotide sequence: TGCAGCGTGCTTCTGGGAAGGGGAAAAGCTTTCTTT. The full variable domain, with the rest looked up from reference TRBV29-1 and TRBJ1-1, is SAVISQKPSRDICQRGTSLTIQCQVDSQVTMMFWYRQQPGQSLTLIATANQGSEATYESGFVIDKFPISRPNLTFSTLTVSNMSPEDSSIYLCSVLLGRGKAFFGQGTRLTVV.

This clone was observed a few times. The rearrangement uses TRBV28 and TRBJ1-2, with 9 bases lining up with TRBD1. CDR3 length: 16 residues. Germline assignment: CDR1 MDHEN and CDR2 SYDVKM. Trimming at V came to 5 bases and at J to 4 bases, leaving 11 bases not matched to a gene. The CDR3 here is CASSPSGTGNTYGYTF. As DNA, the CDR3 is TGTGCCAGCAGTCCCTCCGGGACAGGGAATACCTATGGCTACACCTTC.

This clone was detected only a few times. The chain uses TRBV6-1 and TRBJ1-2, with TRBD1 matching 12 bases. CDR1 and CDR2 (germline): MNHNS, SASEGT. This CDR3 has 15 residues. V was clipped by 6 bases and J by 8 bases; unmatched bases: 10. The CDR3 DNA reads TGTGCCAGCAGCCCCCTGGGGGACAGGGGGCGAGGCTACACCTTC. Protein product: CASSPLGDRGRGYTF.

The V call is TRBV5-1, the J call TRBJ1-1, with 8 positions matching TRBD1. The CDR3 has 13 residues. Germline V lookup: CDR1 SGHRS, CDR2 YFSETQ. V dropped 2 bases and J dropped 8; count of bases not matched to a gene: 5. CDR3 coding DNA: TGCGCCAGCAGCTTTGCAGGGGGCGCAGAAGCTTTCTTT. Its protein is CASSFAGGAEAFF.

The V gene is TRBV2, the J gene TRBJ1-5, with 8 bases fitting TRBD1. V gave up 8 bases and J gave up 2 bases; unmatched junction bases: 14. Germline assignment: CDR1 SNHLY and CDR2 FYNNEI. The CDR3 totals 17 residues. CDR3 residues: CASSPRTGTLGNQPQHF. The DNA of the CDR3 is TGTGCCAGCTCACCCCGGACAGGGACTTTAGGCAATCAGCCCCAGCATTTT.

The chain joins TRBV19 to TRBJ1-6; perhaps TRBD1 as D (5 bases). Germline loops: CDR1 LNHDA, CDR2 SQIVND (reference sequence). CDR3 length: 20 amino acids. V lost 2 bases to trimming and J lost 0 bases, with 20 bases between them. In DNA, the CDR3 is TGTGCCAGTAGTATACGCCAGGACATGAGGACGAGCTCCTATAATTCACCCCTCCACTTT. It translates to CASSIRQDMRTSSYNSPLHF.

The V gene is TRBV6-5, the J gene TRBJ2-1; perhaps TRBD2 as D (6 bases). V was shortened by 6 bases and J by 4 bases, with 16 bases between the two germline ends. Germline V gene data show CDR1 as MNHEY and CDR2 as SVGAGI. This CDR3 has 15 amino acids. Written as DNA, the CDR3 is TGTGCCAGCAGCCGCAACCGGGACTCATACAATGAGCAGTTCTTC. Translated: CASSRNRDSYNEQFF.